A selection of T cell receptor beta chains follows, all from one sample in a study of monozygotic twins with inflammatory bowel disease. TCRdb re-called the 5' RACE reads; every CDR3 protein appears as one record, without DNA. In all, the sample yields a few hundred thousand distinct CDR3 sequences. The sample comprised blood. Receptors were obtained from a human donor with ulcerative colitis or Crohn's disease, or a healthy co-twin of an affected twin (not recorded which). Each CDR3 is given with its conserved first and last residue. Each record gives: V gene, J gene, CDR3 protein.

V: TRBV11-2
J: TRBJ1-4
CDR3: CASSPGGSNEKLFF

V: TRBV5-1
J: TRBJ2-1
CDR3: CASSLQGNEQFF

V: TRBV7-8
J: TRBJ2-5
CDR3: CASSIDSSETQYF

V: TRBV27
J: TRBJ2-7
CDR3: CASSLEGGRGSYEQYF

V: TRBV20-1
J: TRBJ1-6
CDR3: CSAPFGQGGSPLHF

V: TRBV6-5
J: TRBJ2-1
CDR3: CASSYSTSGGGNEQFF

V: TRBV20-1
J: TRBJ1-6
CDR3: CSAMGPGGGNSPLHF

V: TRBV6-1
J: TRBJ1-3
CDR3: CASEGTGSGNTIYF

V: TRBV7-8
J: TRBJ1-4
CDR3: CASSLVFYEAGSEKLFF

V: TRBV20-1
J: TRBJ1-2
CDR3: CSAPVGSYGYTF

V: TRBV6-4
J: TRBJ2-3
CDR3: CASSDSGLDTDTQYF

V: TRBV19
J: TRBJ1-2
CDR3: CASSPTVTTYGYTF

V: TRBV5-1
J: TRBJ1-2
CDR3: CASSPLGVSTNYGYTF

V: TRBV20-1
J: TRBJ1-6
CDR3: CSAHLQGHNSPLHF

V: TRBV5-1
J: TRBJ2-3
CDR3: CASFHQGMDTQYF

V: TRBV5-1
J: TRBJ1-1
CDR3: CASSATGGENTEAFF

V: TRBV20-1
J: TRBJ2-7
CDR3: CSAEVGLVEQYF

V: TRBV20-1
J: TRBJ2-7
CDR3: CSARRNSGNSYEQYF

V: TRBV18
J: TRBJ2-2
CDR3: CTSSPLSGELFF

V: TRBV5-1
J: TRBJ2-2
CDR3: CASSEAGTNTGELFF

V: TRBV5-1
J: TRBJ2-6
CDR3: CASSLVRDTSSGANVLTF

V: TRBV11-2
J: TRBJ2-1
CDR3: CASSLAPGVGTYNEQFF

V: TRBV7-8
J: TRBJ1-5
CDR3: CASSFGKDSDQPQHF

V: TRBV15
J: TRBJ2-4
CDR3: CATSRGTAKNIQYF

V: TRBV6-5
J: TRBJ1-6
CDR3: CASSYSPGTYNSPLHF

V: TRBV5-1
J: TRBJ2-2
CDR3: CASSLRVFTGELFF